The clone carrying this T cell receptor (beta chain) was seen only a few times. What it recognizes is unknown. The V gene's germline CDR1 is DFQATT and CDR2 SNEGSKA (reference sequence). This CDR3 has 11 amino acids. V gave up 2 bases and J gave up 1 base, with 2 bases separating them. These data originate in a study of a mutant IDH1 vaccine in newly diagnosed glioma. At the level of the study: The patients received vaccinations eight times, in weeks 1, 3, 5, 7, 11, 15, 19 and 23. The study, taken as a whole, reports: Changes in top peripheral clonotypes did not appear linked to pseudoprogression.

Time point denoted: week 5, during vaccination. Vaccination comprised doses that each held 300 ug of mutant IDH1 20-mer peptide, plus topical imiquimod. Each of the donors came in with new WHO grade 3 or 4 astrocytomas that were IDH1-mutant and ATRX-lost. TCRdb's copy holds only in-frame clones and misses some; the assay was immunoSEQ multiplex PCR. The data contain 25,000 or so clones, 65% to 85% of them singletons. Sample: PBMCs, taken from a glioma patient whose treatment included an IDH1 peptide vaccine. This clonotype was obtained from a man aged 40-50 years with glioma. Some clones in this sample may be carry-over from other donors' samples. The J gene is TRBJ1-2, the V gene TRBV20-1; D ambiguous. The CDR3 reads CSARFNYGYTF. CDR3 DNA: TGCAGTGCTAGATTTAACTATGGCTACACCTTC.